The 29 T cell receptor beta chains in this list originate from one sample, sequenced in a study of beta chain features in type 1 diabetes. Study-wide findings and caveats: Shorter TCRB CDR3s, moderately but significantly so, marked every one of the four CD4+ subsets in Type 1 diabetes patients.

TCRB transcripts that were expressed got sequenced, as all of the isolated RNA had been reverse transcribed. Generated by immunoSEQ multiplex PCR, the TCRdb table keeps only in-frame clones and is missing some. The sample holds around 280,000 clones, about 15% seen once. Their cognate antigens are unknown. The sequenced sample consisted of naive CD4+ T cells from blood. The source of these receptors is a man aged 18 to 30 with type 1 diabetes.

CDR3 coding DNA: TGCAGCTCACAACAGGGGGCTGAAACTGAAGCTTTCTTT. It is translated as CSSQQGAETEAFF. This chain links TRBV29-1 with TRBJ1-1, with 9 bases that match TRBD1. The germline V gene encodes CDR1 SQVTM and CDR2 ANQGSEA. V lost 8 bases, J lost 5 bases, and 9 bases stayed unmatched. The CDR3 has 13 residues. Filled out from reference TRBV29-1 and TRBJ1-1, the complete variable domain reads SAVISQKPSRDICQRGTSLTIQCQVDSQVTMMFWYRQQPGQSLTLIATANQGSEATYESGFVIDKFPISRPNLTFSTLTVSNMSPEDSSIYLCSSQQGAETEAFFGQGTRLTVV.

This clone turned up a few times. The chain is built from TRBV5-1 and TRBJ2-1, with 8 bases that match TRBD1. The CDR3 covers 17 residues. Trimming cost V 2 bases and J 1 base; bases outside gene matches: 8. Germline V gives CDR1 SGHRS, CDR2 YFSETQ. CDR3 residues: CASSLALRGQSYNEQFF. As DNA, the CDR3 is TGCGCCAGCAGCTTAGCCCTCAGGGGGCAATCCTACAATGAGCAGTTCTTC.

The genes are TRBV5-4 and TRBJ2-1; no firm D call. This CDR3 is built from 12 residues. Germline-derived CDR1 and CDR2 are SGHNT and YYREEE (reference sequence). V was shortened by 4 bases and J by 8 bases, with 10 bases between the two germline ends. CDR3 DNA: TGTGCCAGCAGCCCGCGGTTGGATGAGCAGTTCTTC. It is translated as CASSPRLDEQFF.

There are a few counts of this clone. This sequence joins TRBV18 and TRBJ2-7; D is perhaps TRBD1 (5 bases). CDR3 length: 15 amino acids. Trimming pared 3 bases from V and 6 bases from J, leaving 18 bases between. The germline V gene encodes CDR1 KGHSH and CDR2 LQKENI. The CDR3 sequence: CASSPPQGMGGEQYF. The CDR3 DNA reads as TGTGCCAGCTCACCCCCTCAGGGAATGGGTGGCGAGCAGTACTTC.

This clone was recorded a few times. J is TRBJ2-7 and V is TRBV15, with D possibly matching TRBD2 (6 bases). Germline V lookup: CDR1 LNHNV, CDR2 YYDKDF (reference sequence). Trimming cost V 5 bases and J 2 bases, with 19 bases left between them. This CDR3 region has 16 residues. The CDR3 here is CATSRGSAGATYEQYF. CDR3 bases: TGTGCCACCAGCCGAGGGTCAGCGGGCGCTACCTACGAGCAGTACTTC.

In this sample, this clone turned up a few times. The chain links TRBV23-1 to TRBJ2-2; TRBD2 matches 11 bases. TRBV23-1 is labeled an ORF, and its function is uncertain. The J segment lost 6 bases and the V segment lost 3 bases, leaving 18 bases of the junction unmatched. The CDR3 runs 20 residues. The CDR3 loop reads CASSHGSRTSGRFWPGELFF. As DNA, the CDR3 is TGCGCCAGCAGTCACGGGTCGAGGACTAGCGGGCGCTTTTGGCCCGGGGAGCTGTTTTTT.

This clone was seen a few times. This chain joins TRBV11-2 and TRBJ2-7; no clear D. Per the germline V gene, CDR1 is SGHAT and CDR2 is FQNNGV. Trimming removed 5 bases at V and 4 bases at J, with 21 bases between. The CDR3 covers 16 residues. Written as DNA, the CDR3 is TGTGCCAGCAGCCCAGGTGGTACCATGATCGTATACGAGCAGTACTTC. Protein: CASSPGGTMIVYEQYF. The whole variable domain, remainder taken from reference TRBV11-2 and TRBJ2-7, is EAGVAQSPRYKIIEKRQSVAFWCNPISGHATLYWYQQILGQGPKLLIQFQNNGVVDDSQLPKDRFSAERLKGVDSTLKIQPAKLEDSAVYLCASSPGGTMIVYEQYFGPGTRLTVT.

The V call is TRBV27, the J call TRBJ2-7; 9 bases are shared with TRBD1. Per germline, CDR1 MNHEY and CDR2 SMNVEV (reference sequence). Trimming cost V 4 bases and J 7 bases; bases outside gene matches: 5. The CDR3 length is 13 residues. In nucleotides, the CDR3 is TGTGCCAGCAGTTCACAGGGGGCGCGGGAGCAGTACTTC. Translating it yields CASSSQGAREQYF.

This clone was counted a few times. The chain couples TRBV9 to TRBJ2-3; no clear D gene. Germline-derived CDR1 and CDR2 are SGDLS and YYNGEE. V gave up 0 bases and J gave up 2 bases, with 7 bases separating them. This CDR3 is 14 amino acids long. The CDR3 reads CASSVAIHTDTQYF. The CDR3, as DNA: TGTGCCAGCAGCGTAGCGATACACACAGATACGCAGTATTTT.

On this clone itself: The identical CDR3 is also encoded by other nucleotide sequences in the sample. CDR3 sequence reads: CASSLPQETQYF. The CDR3 nucleotides read TGCGCCAGCAGCTTGCCTCAAGAGACCCAGTACTTC. The chain carries TRBV5-1 and TRBJ2-5; no reliable D call. This CDR3 spans 12 amino acids. Looked up from germline, CDR1 is SGHRS and CDR2 is YFSETQ. V shed 1 base and J shed 2 bases, with 3 bases lying between them.

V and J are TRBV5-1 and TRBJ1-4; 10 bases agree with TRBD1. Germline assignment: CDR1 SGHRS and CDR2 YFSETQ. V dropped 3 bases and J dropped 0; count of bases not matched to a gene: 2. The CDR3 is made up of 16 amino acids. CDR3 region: CASSYGQGATNEKLFF. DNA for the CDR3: TGCGCCAGCAGCTATGGACAGGGGGCAACTAATGAAAAACTGTTTTTT. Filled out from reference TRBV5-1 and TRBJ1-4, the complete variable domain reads KAGVTQTPRYLIKTRGQQVTLSCSPISGHRSVSWYQQTPGQGLQFLFEYFSETQRNKGNFPGRFSGRQFSNSRSEMNVSTLELGDSALYLCASSYGQGATNEKLFFGSGTQLSVL.

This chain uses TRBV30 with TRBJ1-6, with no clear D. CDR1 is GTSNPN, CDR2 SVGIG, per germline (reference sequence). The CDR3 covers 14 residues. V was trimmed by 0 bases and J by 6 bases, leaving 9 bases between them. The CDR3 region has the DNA TGTGCCTGGAGTGTAGGAGGGAGTAATTCACCCCTCCACTTT. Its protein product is CAWSVGGSNSPLHF.

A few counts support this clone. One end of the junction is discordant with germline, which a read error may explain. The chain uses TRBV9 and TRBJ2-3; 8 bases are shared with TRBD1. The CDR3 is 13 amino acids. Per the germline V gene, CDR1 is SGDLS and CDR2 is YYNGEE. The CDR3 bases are TGTGCCAGCAGCGTAGAGGGCAGGGGGCTGTCAAATTTT. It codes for CASSVEGRGLSNF.

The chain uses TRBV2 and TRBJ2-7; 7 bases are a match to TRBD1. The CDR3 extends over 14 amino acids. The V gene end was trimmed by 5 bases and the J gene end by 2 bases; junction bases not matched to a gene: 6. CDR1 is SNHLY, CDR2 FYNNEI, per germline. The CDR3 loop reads CASSQQGTAYEQYF. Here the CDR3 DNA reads TGTGCCAGCAGTCAACAGGGGACAGCCTACGAGCAGTACTTC. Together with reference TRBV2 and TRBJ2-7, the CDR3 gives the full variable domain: EPEVTQTPSHQVTQMGQEVILRCVPISNHLYFYWYRQILGQKVEFLVSFYNNEISEKSEIFDDQFSVERPDGSNFTLKIRSTKLEDSAMYFCASSQQGTAYEQYFGPGTRLTVT.

The CDR3 DNA is TGTGCCAGCAGTCCGACGGGATATCAGCCCCAGCATTTT. It codes for CASSPTGYQPQHF. V and J are TRBV28 and TRBJ1-5, with no clear D. The CDR3 length is 13 residues. Germline CDR1 reads MDHEN; CDR2 reads SYDVKM. V lost 5 bases and J lost 5, with 10 bases in between. The complete variable domain, with remaining parts taken from reference TRBV28 and TRBJ1-5, reads DVKVTQSSRYLVKRTGEKVFLECVQDMDHENMFWYRQDPGLGLRLIYFSYDVKMKEKGDIPEGYSVSREKKERFSLILESASTNQTSMYLCASSPTGYQPQHFGDGTRLSIL.

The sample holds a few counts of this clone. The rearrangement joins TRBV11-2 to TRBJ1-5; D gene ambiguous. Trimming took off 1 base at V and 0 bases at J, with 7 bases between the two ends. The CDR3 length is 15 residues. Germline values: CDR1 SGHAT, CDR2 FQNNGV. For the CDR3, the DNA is TGTGCCAGCAGCTTAGTCGCCGGTAGCAATCAGCCCCAGCATTTT. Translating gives CASSLVAGSNQPQHF.

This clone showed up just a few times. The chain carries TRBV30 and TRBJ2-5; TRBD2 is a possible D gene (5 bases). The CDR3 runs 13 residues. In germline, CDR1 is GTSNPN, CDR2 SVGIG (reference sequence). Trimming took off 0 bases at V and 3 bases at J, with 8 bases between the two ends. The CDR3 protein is CAWSVSGEETQYF. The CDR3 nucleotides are TGTGCCTGGAGTGTAAGCGGAGAAGAGACCCAGTACTTC.

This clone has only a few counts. The DNA for the CDR3 is TGTGCCAGCAGTTTACACGGACAGGGTCGACCCCTCCACTTT. Translating it yields CASSLHGQGRPLHF. The chain uses TRBV27 and TRBJ1-6; 8 positions match TRBD1. The CDR3 loop spans 14 amino acids. With V trimmed by 2 bases and J by 12 bases, 6 bases remained unmatched. Per the germline V gene, CDR1 is MNHEY and CDR2 is SMNVEV (reference sequence).

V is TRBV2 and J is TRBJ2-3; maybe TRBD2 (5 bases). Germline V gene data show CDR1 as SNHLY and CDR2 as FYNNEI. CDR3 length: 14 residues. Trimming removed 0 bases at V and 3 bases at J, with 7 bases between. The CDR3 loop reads CASSEAEETDTQYF. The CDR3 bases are TGTGCCAGCAGTGAAGCGGAGGAAACAGATACGCAGTATTTT.

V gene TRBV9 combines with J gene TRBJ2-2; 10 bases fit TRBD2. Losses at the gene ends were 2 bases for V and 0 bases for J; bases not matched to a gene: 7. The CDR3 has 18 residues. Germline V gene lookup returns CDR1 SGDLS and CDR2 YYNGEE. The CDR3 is CASSVGSGGLANTGELFF. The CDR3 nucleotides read TGTGCCAGCAGCGTGGGTAGCGGGGGGCTCGCGAACACCGGGGAGCTGTTTTTT.

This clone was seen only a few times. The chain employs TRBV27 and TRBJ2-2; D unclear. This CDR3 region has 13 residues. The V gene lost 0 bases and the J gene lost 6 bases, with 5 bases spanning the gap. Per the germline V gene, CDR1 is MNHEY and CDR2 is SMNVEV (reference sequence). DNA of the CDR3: TGTGCCAGCAGTTTATCGTTCGCCGGGGAGCTGTTTTTT. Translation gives CASSLSFAGELFF.

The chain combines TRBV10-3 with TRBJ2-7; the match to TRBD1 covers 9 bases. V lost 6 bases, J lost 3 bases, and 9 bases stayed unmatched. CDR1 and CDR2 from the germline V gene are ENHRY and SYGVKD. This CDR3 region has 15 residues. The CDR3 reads CAIRATRDRVYEQYF. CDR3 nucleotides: TGTGCCATCAGGGCAACCCGGGACAGGGTCTACGAGCAGTACTTC.

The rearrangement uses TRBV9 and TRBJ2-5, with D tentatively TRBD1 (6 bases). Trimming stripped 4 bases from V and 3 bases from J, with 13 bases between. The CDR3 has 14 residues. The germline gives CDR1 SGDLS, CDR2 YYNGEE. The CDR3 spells CASSPTTGKETQYF. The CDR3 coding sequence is TGTGCCAGCAGCCCAACCACAGGGAAAGAGACCCAGTACTTC.

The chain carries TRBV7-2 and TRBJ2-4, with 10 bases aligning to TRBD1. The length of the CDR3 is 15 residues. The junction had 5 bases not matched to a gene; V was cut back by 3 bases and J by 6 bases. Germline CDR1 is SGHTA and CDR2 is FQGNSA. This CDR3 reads CASSFPTGGGNIQYF. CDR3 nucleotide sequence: TGTGCCAGCAGCTTCCCGACAGGGGGCGGAAACATTCAGTACTTC. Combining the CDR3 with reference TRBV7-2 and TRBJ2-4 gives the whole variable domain GAGVSQSPSNKVTEKGKDVELRCDPISGHTALYWYRQSLGQGLEFLIYFQGNSAPDKSGLPSDRFSAERTGGSVSTLTIQRTQQEDSAVYLCASSFPTGGGNIQYFGAGTRLSVL.

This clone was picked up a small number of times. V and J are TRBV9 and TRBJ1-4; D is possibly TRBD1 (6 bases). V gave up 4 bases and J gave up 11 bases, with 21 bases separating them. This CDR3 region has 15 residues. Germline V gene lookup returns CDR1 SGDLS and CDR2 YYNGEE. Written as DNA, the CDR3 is TGTGCCAGCAGCCCCCGGACAGCCCCAGGGGAGAAACTGTTTTTT. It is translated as CASSPRTAPGEKLFF. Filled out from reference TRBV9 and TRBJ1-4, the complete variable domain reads DSGVTQTPKHLITATGQRVTLRCSPRSGDLSVYWYQQSLDQGLQFLIQYYNGEERAKGNILERFSAQQFPDLHSELNLSSLELGDSALYFCASSPRTAPGEKLFFGSGTQLSVL.

The DNA for the CDR3 is TGCGCCAGCAGCTTGGATGCTAGCGACTACGAGCAGTACTTC. It codes for CASSLDASDYEQYF. This chain connects TRBV5-1 to TRBJ2-7, with D maybe TRBD2 (6 bases). V was clipped by 0 bases and J by 3 bases, with 10 bases between them. Germline V gene data show CDR1 as SGHRS and CDR2 as YFSETQ. The CDR3 contains 14 residues.

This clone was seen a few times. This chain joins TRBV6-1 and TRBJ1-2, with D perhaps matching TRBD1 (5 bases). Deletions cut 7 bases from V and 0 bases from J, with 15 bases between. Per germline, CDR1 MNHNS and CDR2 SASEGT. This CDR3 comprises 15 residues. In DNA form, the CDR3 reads TGTGCCAGCACCCTGGGGCCAATTTCTAACTATGGCTACACCTTC. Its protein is CASTLGPISNYGYTF.

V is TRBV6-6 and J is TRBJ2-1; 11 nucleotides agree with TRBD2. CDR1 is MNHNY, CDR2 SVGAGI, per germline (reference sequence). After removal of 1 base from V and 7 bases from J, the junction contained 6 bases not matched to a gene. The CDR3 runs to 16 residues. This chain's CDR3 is CASSYFPSGRSNEQFF. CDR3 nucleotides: TGTGCCAGCAGTTACTTTCCTAGCGGGAGGAGTAATGAGCAGTTCTTC.

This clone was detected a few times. CDR3 region: CASSMSEADTQYF. The CDR3 region has the DNA TGTGCCAGTAGTATGTCGGAGGCAGATACGCAGTATTTT. This sequence joins TRBV19 and TRBJ2-3; maybe TRBD2 (5 bases). This CDR3 region has 13 residues. Trimming removed 3 bases at V and 4 bases at J, with 8 bases between. Germline CDR1 is LNHDA and CDR2 is SQIVND (reference sequence).